The 4 T cell receptor beta chains below come from one sample, sequenced in a study of cytomegalovirus exposure and HLA in healthy donors. This PCR relied on a set of 60 Vbeta primers and 13 Jbeta primers. Assay used: immunoSEQ multiplex PCR; TCRdb lists only in-frame clones, some missing. In the table there are about 130,000 clones, roughly 78% of which are singletons. Material for sequencing was PBMCs. The receptors shown here come from a man in his thirties or forties in good health and CMV-seropositive.

This chain uses TRBV11-2 with TRBJ1-3; 7 nucleotides line up with TRBD1. There are 16 residues in the CDR3. Trimming at V came to 4 bases and at J to 4 bases, leaving 10 bases not matched to a gene. From germline, CDR1 is SGHAT and CDR2 FQNNGV. CDR3: CASSSWDSQWGNTIYF. CDR3 nucleotide sequence: TGTGCCAGCAGCTCCTGGGACAGCCAGTGGGGAAACACCATATATTTT.

J is TRBJ1-2 and V is TRBV28; D not certain. The CDR3 consists of 15 residues. Between the trimmed V and J ends, which lost 4 bases and 4 bases, there was a span of 16 bases. Germline lookup yields CDR1 MDHEN and CDR2 SYDVKM. CDR3 region: CASSSPRRAVYGYTF. The CDR3 nucleotides are TGTGCCAGCAGTTCCCCCCGGAGGGCGGTCTATGGCTACACCTTC.

This clone was observed a handful of times. This chain links TRBV10-3 with TRBJ2-7, with D maybe TRBD1 (6 bases). The CDR3 runs 13 residues. V dropped 8 bases and J dropped 0 bases, with 11 bases sitting between them. In germline, CDR1 is ENHRY, CDR2 SYGVKD. DNA for the CDR3: TGTGCCATCGGGACACCGAGCTCCTACGAGCAGTACTTC. Its translation is CAIGTPSSYEQYF.

The chain is built from TRBV6-5 and TRBJ1-2, with D perhaps matching TRBD1 (6 bases). The V and J ends lost 0 bases and 7 bases respectively, with 15 bases between them. CDR3 size: 15 residues. CDR1 and CDR2 (germline): MNHEY, SVGAGI. This CDR3 is CASSYSTGPTGGYTF. CDR3 DNA: TGTGCCAGCAGTTACTCGACAGGCCCCACGGGTGGCTACACCTTC.